One and the same sample provided the 24 T cell receptor beta chains below, sequenced in a study of CD8+CD57+ T cells in acquired aplastic anemia. Investigators profiled TCR beta VDJ and CDR3 from genomic DNA template. TCRdb reanalysed the reads using MiXCR and keeps one entry per CDR3 protein. The sample has over 35,000 distinct CDR3 sequences, approximately 67% seen once. Sequenced: sorted CD4+, CD8+, or CD8+CD57+ T cells (not recorded which) from PBMCs. All receptors derive from a human donor in good health, serving as a control.

In DNA, the CDR3 is TGTGCCACCAGTGATTGGACAGGGGGGACCCAGTACTTC. This translates into CATSDWTGGTQYF. The chain carries TRBV24-1 and TRBJ2-5; TRBD1 matches 10 bases. V lost 2 bases to trimming and J lost 7 bases; unmatched junction nucleotides: 0. The CDR3 sequence is 13 residues long. From germline, CDR1 is KGHDR and CDR2 SFDVKD.

This clonotype was detected only a few times. This chain uses TRBV24-1 with TRBJ2-5, with 7 bases identical to TRBD1. Germline-derived CDR1 and CDR2 are KGHDR and SFDVKD. Germline trimming cut 4 bases from V and 3 bases from J; bases unmatched to any gene: 7. The CDR3 sequence is 15 residues long. CDR3 DNA: TGTGCCACCAGTGACCCTACAGACAGGGAAGAGACCCAGTACTTC. Protein: CATSDPTDREETQYF.

Comment on this clonotype: An end of the junction does not agree with germline; a read error may underlie this. The chain is built from TRBV7-8 and TRBJ1-3; D remains ambiguous. From germline, CDR1 is SGHVS and CDR2 FQNEAQ. The CDR3 consists of 14 residues. The CDR3 DNA reads TGTGCCTGCAGCTTAGGCCGGCGTGGAAACACCATATATTTT. It specifies CACSLGRRGNTIYF.

The chain recombines TRBV20-1 with TRBJ2-3; 8 bases match TRBD1. Germline CDR1 reads DFQATT; CDR2 reads SNEGSKA (reference sequence). The CDR3 has 13 residues. CDR3 in amino acids: CSAEDRARDTQYF. CDR3 DNA: TGCAGCGCCGAGGACAGGGCCCGAGATACGCAGTATTTT.

This clonotype appeared a few times. The V gene is TRBV7-2, the J gene TRBJ2-1; possibly TRBD2 for D (5 bases). This CDR3 is 14 amino acids long. Trimming took 7 bases from V and 5 from J, leaving 15 bases between them. Germline lookup yields CDR1 SGHTA and CDR2 FQGNSA. The CDR3 sequence: CASTFNAGHNEQFF. Here the CDR3 DNA reads TGTGCCAGCACCTTCAACGCGGGCCACAATGAGCAGTTCTTC.

This clonotype was seen a few times. The chain uses TRBV7-2 and TRBJ2-5; TRBD1 might be the D (6 bases). Trimming pared 1 base from V and 5 bases from J, leaving 14 bases between. The germline V gene has CDR1 SGHTA and CDR2 FQGNSA. The length of the CDR3 is 15 residues. CDR3 DNA: TGTGCCAGCAGCTTAGAGACAGGCCAGTGGGAGACCCAGTACTTC. Amino acids: CASSLETGQWETQYF.

The chain carries TRBV24-1 and TRBJ2-3, with 8 bases that match TRBD2. Germline V gene data show CDR1 as KGHDR and CDR2 as SFDVKD. Losses at the gene ends were 5 bases for V and 1 base for J; bases not matched to a gene: 4. The CDR3 is 15 residues long. CDR3 in DNA: TGTGCCACCAGTGCACGAGCGGGAGGCACAGATACGCAGTATTTT. Protein product: CATSARAGGTDTQYF.

This clonotype was observed many times. The rearrangement uses TRBV13 and TRBJ2-5; no clear D. The germline V gene has CDR1 PRHDT and CDR2 FYEKMQ (reference sequence). V gave up 0 bases and J gave up 4 bases, with 3 bases separating them. This CDR3 comprises 12 residues. In DNA, the CDR3 is TGTGCCAGCAGCTTAGGCCGAGAGACCCAGTACTTC. Translating it yields CASSLGRETQYF.

V usage is TRBV2 and J usage is TRBJ2-2; D gene unclear. CDR1 SNHLY and CDR2 FYNNEI come from the germline V gene. The CDR3 covers 13 residues. Trimming took 6 bases from V and 8 from J, leaving 13 bases between them. CDR3 sequence reads: CASSLGLYGELFF. The CDR3 coding sequence is TGTGCCAGCAGCTTGGGCCTATATGGGGAGCTGTTTTTT.

The chain links TRBV25-1 to TRBJ2-2; 10 positions match TRBD2. Germline CDR1 is MGHDK and CDR2 is SYGVNS. This CDR3 contains 19 residues. After removal of 3 bases from V and 6 bases from J, the junction contained 16 bases not matched to a gene. In DNA form, the CDR3 reads TGTGCCAGCAGTGATGAAGGCCGAGCGGGGGGGCTTCTCGCCGGGGAGCTGTTTTTT. It yields the protein CASSDEGRAGGLLAGELFF.

V and J are TRBV7-9 and TRBJ2-7; D is perhaps TRBD1 (6 bases). From germline, CDR1 is SEHNR and CDR2 FQNEAQ (reference sequence). V was clipped by 4 bases and J by 0 bases, with 10 bases between them. The CDR3 runs 14 residues. Here the CDR3 reads CASSSQGISYEQYF. The CDR3 region has the DNA TGTGCCAGCAGCTCACAGGGCATCTCCTACGAGCAGTACTTC.

The chain is built from TRBV10-2 and TRBJ1-6, with D possibly matching TRBD1 (6 bases). The CDR3 sequence is 13 residues long. V was cut by 7 bases and J by 8 bases, with 12 bases left in between. Germline V CDR1 and CDR2: WSHSY, SAAADI. CDR3 sequence: CASMTGQYSPLHF. The CDR3, as DNA: TGCGCCAGCATGACAGGACAGTATTCACCCCTCCACTTT.

The rearrangement joins TRBV9 to TRBJ1-1, with 8 bases lining up with TRBD1. Germline V gene data show CDR1 as SGDLS and CDR2 as YYNGEE. The length of the CDR3 is 15 residues. V lost 4 bases and J lost 1; bases outside the gene matches: 6. CDR3 bases: TGTGCCAGCAGCTTAGAGGGGACAGGGAACACTGAAGCTTTCTTT. It is translated as CASSLEGTGNTEAFF.

The V gene is TRBV9, the J gene TRBJ2-7, with D unresolved. The V end lost 4 bases, the J end lost 4 bases, and 24 bases lay between the germline ends. CDR1 is SGDLS and CDR2 is YYNGEE in the germline V gene. The CDR3 runs to 17 residues. CDR3 protein: CASSTESAPGLWYEQYF. In nucleotides, the CDR3 is TGTGCCAGCAGCACAGAATCAGCACCCGGTTTATGGTACGAGCAGTACTTC.

The chain recombines TRBV12-3 or TRBV12-4 with TRBJ1-6; D is unclear. This CDR3 has 12 amino acids. The V end was cut by 2 bases, the J end by 13 bases, with 9 bases between. CDR3 nucleotides: TGTGCCAGCAGTTTAAATGCAGCCCCCCTCCACTTT. Protein sequence: CASSLNAAPLHF.

The rearrangement uses TRBV7-6 and TRBJ1-1, with TRBD1 matching over 7 bases. This CDR3 region has 15 residues. Germline loops: CDR1 SGHVS, CDR2 FNYEAQ. With V trimmed by 4 bases and J by 5 bases, 10 bases remained unmatched. CDR3 loop: CASSSKMTGSTEAFF. CDR3 nucleotide sequence: TGTGCCAGCAGCTCCAAGATGACAGGGAGTACTGAAGCTTTCTTT.

This chain connects TRBV7-8 to TRBJ2-1; 12 nucleotides line up with TRBD2. The V segment lost 1 base and the J segment 2 bases; nucleotides outside the gene matches: 9. CDR1 and CDR2 (germline): SGHVS, FQNEAQ. The CDR3 consists of 19 residues. This CDR3 reads CASSLVASGGAGAYNEQFF. Written as DNA, the CDR3 is TGTGCCAGCAGCTTAGTGGCTAGCGGGGGGGCCGGGGCCTACAATGAGCAGTTCTTC.

V usage is TRBV29-1 and J usage is TRBJ2-1; 11 bases fit TRBD1. J was trimmed by 7 bases and V by 8 bases; bases with no gene match: 10. The CDR3 sequence is 14 residues long. Germline CDR1 SQVTM, CDR2 ANQGSEA. This CDR3 is CSLRTGGAQNEQFF. CDR3 sequence (DNA): TGCAGCTTACGGACAGGGGGCGCTCAGAATGAGCAGTTCTTC.

The V call is TRBV19, the J call TRBJ1-2; TRBD1 matches 7 bases. The germline gives CDR1 LNHDA, CDR2 SQIVND (reference sequence). This CDR3 spans 15 amino acids. Germline trimming cut 6 bases from V and 4 bases from J; bases unmatched to any gene: 11. The CDR3 loop reads CASRPTSGTAYGYTF. CDR3 nucleotides: TGTGCCAGTAGACCCACATCCGGGACAGCCTATGGCTACACCTTC.

The chain carries TRBV10-3 and TRBJ1-2; weak D call: TRBD1 (5 bases). Trimming removed 6 bases from V and 4 bases from J, with 12 bases in between. The CDR3 has 13 amino acids. Germline V CDR1 and CDR2: ENHRY, SYGVKD. This CDR3 is CAIRIRDSYGYTF. The CDR3 coding sequence is TGTGCCATCAGGATCAGGGATAGCTATGGCTACACCTTC.

This clonotype was found many times. This chain uses TRBV6-2 or TRBV6-3 with TRBJ1-5; D not resolved. CDR1 and CDR2 (germline): MNHEY, SVGEGT. The ends were cut back, 2 bases at V and 8 bases at J, with 13 bases in the middle. The CDR3 extends over 14 amino acids. CDR3 loop: CASSYDNGVKPQHF. CDR3 nucleotide sequence: TGTGCCAGCAGTTACGACAACGGTGTTAAGCCCCAGCATTTT.

This rearrangement joins TRBV10-2 to TRBJ2-2; TRBD2 matches 8 bases. Trimming at V came to 9 bases and at J to 0 bases, leaving 3 bases not matched to a gene. The length of the CDR3 is 14 residues. Germline V gives CDR1 WSHSY, CDR2 SAAADI. Here the CDR3 DNA reads TGCGCCAGTATTAGCGGGGCGAACACCGGGGAGCTGTTTTTT. Protein product: CASISGANTGELFF.

The V call is TRBV20-1, the J call TRBJ1-5, with D possibly being TRBD1 (5 bases). The V and J ends lost 3 bases and 0 bases respectively, with 12 bases between them. Germline V CDR1 and CDR2: DFQATT, SNEGSKA (reference sequence). The CDR3 has 15 amino acids. DNA for the CDR3: TGCAGTGCTAGGCCGGGACTCAATAGCAATCAGCCCCAGCATTTT. This translates into CSARPGLNSNQPQHF.

The rearrangement links TRBV29-1 to TRBJ1-2, with 8 bases matching TRBD1. J lost 7 bases, V lost 3 bases, and 4 bases had no gene match. The V gene's germline CDR1 is SQVTM and CDR2 ANQGSEA. CDR3 length equals 12 residues. CDR3 protein: CSVDSGGGGYTF. CDR3 nucleotide sequence: TGCAGCGTTGACTCAGGGGGCGGTGGCTACACCTTC.